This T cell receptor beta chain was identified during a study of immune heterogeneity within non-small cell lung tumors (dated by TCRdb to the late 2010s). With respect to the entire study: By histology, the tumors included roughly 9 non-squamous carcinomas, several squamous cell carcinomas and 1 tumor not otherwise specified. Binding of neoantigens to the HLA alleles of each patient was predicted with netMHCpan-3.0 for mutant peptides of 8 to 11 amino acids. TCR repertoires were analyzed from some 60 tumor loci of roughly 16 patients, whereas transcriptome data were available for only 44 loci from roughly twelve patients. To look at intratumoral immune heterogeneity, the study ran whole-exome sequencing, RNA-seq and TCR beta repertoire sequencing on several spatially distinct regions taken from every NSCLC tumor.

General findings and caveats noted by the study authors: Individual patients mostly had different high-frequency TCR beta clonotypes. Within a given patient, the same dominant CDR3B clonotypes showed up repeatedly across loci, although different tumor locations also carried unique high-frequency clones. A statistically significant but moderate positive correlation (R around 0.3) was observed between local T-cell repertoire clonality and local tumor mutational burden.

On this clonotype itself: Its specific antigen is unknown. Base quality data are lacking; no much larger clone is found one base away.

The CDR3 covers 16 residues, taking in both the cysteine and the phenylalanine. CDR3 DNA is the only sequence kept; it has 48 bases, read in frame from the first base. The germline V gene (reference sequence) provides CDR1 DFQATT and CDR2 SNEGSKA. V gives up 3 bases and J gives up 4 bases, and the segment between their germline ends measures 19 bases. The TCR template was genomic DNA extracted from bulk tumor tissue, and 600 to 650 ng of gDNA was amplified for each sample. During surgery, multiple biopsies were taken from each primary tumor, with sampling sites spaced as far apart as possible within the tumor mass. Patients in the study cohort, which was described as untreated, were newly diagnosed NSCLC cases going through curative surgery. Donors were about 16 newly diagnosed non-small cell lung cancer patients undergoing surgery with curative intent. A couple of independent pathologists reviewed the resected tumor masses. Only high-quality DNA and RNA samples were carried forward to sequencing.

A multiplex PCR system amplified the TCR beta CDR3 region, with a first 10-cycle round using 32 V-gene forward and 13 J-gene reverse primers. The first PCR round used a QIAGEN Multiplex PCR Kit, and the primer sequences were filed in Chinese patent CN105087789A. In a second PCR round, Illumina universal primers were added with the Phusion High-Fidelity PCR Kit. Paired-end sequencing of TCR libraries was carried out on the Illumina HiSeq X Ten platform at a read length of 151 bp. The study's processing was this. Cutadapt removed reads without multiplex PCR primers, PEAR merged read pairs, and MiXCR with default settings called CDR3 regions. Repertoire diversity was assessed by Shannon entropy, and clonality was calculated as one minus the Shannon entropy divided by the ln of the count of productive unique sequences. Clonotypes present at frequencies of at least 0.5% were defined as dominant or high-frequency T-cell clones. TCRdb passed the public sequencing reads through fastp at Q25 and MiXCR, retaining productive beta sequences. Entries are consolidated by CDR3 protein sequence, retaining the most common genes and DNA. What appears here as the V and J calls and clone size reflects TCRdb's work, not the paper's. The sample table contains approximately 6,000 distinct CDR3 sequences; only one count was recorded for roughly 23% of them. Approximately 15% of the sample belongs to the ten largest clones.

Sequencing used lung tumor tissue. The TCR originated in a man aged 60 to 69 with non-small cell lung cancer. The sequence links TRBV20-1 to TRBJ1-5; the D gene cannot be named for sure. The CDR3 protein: CSARVRVTPLNQPQHF. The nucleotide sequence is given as TGCAGTGCTAGGGTGCGAGTGACCCCGTTAAATCAGCCCCAGCATTTT.